The 32 T cell receptor beta chains in this list originate from one sample, sequenced in a study of blood T cell repertoires in COVID-19. Here immunoSEQ multiplex PCR was the method, and the copy in TCRdb shows in-frame clones only, minus some. The sample has about 350,000 clones, 87% seen once; the top ten hold 7.5% to 10%. Sample: peripheral blood. All receptors derive from a man aged 30 to 45 with COVID-19, enrolled during active disease.

V usage is TRBV6-4 and J usage is TRBJ2-3; 8 bases line up with TRBD1. V was pared by 3 bases and J by 3 bases, with 5 bases of the junction left unmatched. Germline V lookup: CDR1 MRHNA, CDR2 SNTAGT. The CDR3 sequence is 15 residues long. The CDR3 spells CASSESGQATDTQYF. The DNA for the CDR3 is TGTGCCAGCAGTGAGTCGGGACAGGCGACAGATACGCAGTATTTT.

The V gene is TRBV6-5, the J gene TRBJ2-1; TRBD1 is a possible D gene (5 bases). The CDR3 extends over 14 amino acids. Looked up from germline, CDR1 is MNHEY and CDR2 is SVGAGI. Trimming pared 6 bases from V and 3 bases from J, leaving 12 bases between. In DNA, the CDR3 is TGTGCCAGCAGCTTCCATAGGGGCTACAATGAGCAGTTCTTC. Residues: CASSFHRGYNEQFF.

The chain carries TRBV7-2 and TRBJ2-1; 12 bases line up with TRBD2. Per germline, CDR1 SGHTA and CDR2 FQGNSA. This CDR3 contains 15 residues. Trimming at V came to 2 bases and at J to 10 bases, leaving 6 bases not matched to a gene. This CDR3 reads CASSLTSGGFREQFF. The CDR3, as DNA: TGTGCCAGCAGCTTAACTAGCGGGGGGTTTCGCGAGCAGTTCTTC.

The J gene is TRBJ1-4, the V gene TRBV4-3; 7 positions agree with TRBD1. V gave up 0 bases and J gave up 13 bases; unmatched junction bases: 8. The V gene's germline CDR1 is LGHNA and CDR2 YSLEER. The CDR3 extends over 14 amino acids. CDR3 nucleotides: TGCGCCAGCAGCCAAGATCCCTGGGGACAGAGACTGTTTTTT. It specifies CASSQDPWGQRLFF.

The V call is TRBV7-8, the J call TRBJ2-7; TRBD2 matches 13 bases. The CDR3 has 15 residues. Unmatched junction bases numbered 5, after V lost 5 bases and J lost 4 bases. Germline V gene lookup returns CDR1 SGHVS and CDR2 FQNEAQ. CDR3 DNA: TGTGCCAGCAGCGAGTGGACTAGCGGGAGTTACGAGCAGTACTTC. Translating gives CASSEWTSGSYEQYF.

The chain employs TRBV5-6 and TRBJ1-4; 8 bases are shared with TRBD1. From germline, CDR1 is SGHDT and CDR2 YYEEEE. V shed 2 bases, J shed 4 bases, and the junction held 4 bases outside the gene matches. The CDR3 runs to 15 residues. CDR3 sequence: CASSFQGAVNEKLFF. The CDR3 DNA follows: TGTGCCAGCAGCTTCCAGGGGGCGGTTAATGAAAAACTGTTTTTT.

The V call is TRBV28, the J call TRBJ2-7, with D possibly TRBD1 on 6 matching bases. CDR3 length: 15 amino acids. Trimming stripped 6 bases from V and 1 base from J, with 16 bases between. In germline, CDR1 is MDHEN, CDR2 SYDVKM. DNA for the CDR3: TGTGCCAGCAGATTCAAACAGGGATGGTCCTACGAGCAGTACTTC. Its protein is CASRFKQGWSYEQYF.

This chain joins TRBV5-6 and TRBJ1-1; D call uncertain. This CDR3 comprises 14 residues. Between the trimmed V and J ends, which lost 0 bases and 2 bases, there was a span of 8 bases. Per germline, CDR1 SGHDT and CDR2 YYEEEE. In DNA form, the CDR3 reads TGTGCCAGCAGCTTGGACACCTCAAACACTGAAGCTTTCTTT. Protein sequence: CASSLDTSNTEAFF.

The chain links TRBV24-1 to TRBJ2-1, with 11 nucleotides matching TRBD2. Germline V CDR1 and CDR2: KGHDR, SFDVKD. Trimming at V came to 5 bases and at J to 4 bases, leaving 6 bases not matched to a gene. CDR3 length: 16 residues. The CDR3 loop reads CATSGGLAELYNEQFF. DNA of the CDR3: TGTGCCACCAGTGGGGGACTAGCGGAATTATACAATGAGCAGTTCTTC.

About this clone itself: The same CDR3 arises from other DNA sequences in this sample as well. The genes are TRBV5-1 and TRBJ1-5, with TRBD1 matching over 10 bases. The CDR3 has 14 residues. With 0 bases clipped from V and 6 bases from J, the junction kept 0 bases outside the gene matches. CDR1 and CDR2 (germline): SGHRS, YFSETQ. In DNA form, the CDR3 reads TGCGCCAGCAGCTTGGGGACAGGGGGTCAGCCCCAGCATTTT. Its translation: CASSLGTGGQPQHF.

The chain couples TRBV7-2 to TRBJ2-5; the match to TRBD1 covers 7 bases. Germline CDR1 and CDR2: SGHTA and FQGNSA. This CDR3 comprises 15 residues. J was trimmed by 2 bases and V by 0 bases; bases with no gene match: 3. The CDR3 here is CASSLAYRGQETQYF. The CDR3, as DNA: TGTGCCAGCAGCTTAGCTTACAGGGGACAAGAGACCCAGTACTTC.

The V call is TRBV10-3, the J call TRBJ1-1, with 8 bases aligning to TRBD1. The CDR3 is 15 residues long. Germline V gives CDR1 ENHRY, CDR2 SYGVKD. J was trimmed by 0 bases and V by 5 bases; bases with no gene match: 5. The CDR3 DNA is TGTGCCATCAGTAGGGCAGGGGGCATGAACACTGAAGCTTTCTTT. Translation: CAISRAGGMNTEAFF.

The J gene is TRBJ1-5, the V gene TRBV7-9; D unclear. CDR1 and CDR2 (germline): SEHNR, FQNEAQ (reference sequence). The CDR3 is made up of 17 amino acids. V lost 0 bases, J lost 0 bases, and 12 bases lay in between. CDR3 nucleotide sequence: TGTGCCAGCAGCTTAGCTGCAGCGACCTATAGCAATCAGCCCCAGCATTTT. This translates into CASSLAAATYSNQPQHF.

This clone was found once. The rearrangement uses TRBV9 and TRBJ1-2; TRBD1 matches at 12 bases. CDR1 and CDR2 from the germline V gene are SGDLS and YYNGEE. The trim removed 0 bases at V and 7 bases at J, leaving 16 bases unmatched. CDR3 length: 19 residues. CDR3 nucleotides: TGTGCCAGCAGCGTAGTAAGGGGGGACAGGGGGCAACATTCTCCTGGCTACACCTTC. This codes for CASSVVRGDRGQHSPGYTF.

The chain employs TRBV4-3 and TRBJ2-7; TRBD2 matches at 8 bases. CDR1 and CDR2 (germline): LGHNA, YSLEER. The CDR3 length is 15 residues. J was trimmed by 5 bases and V by 1 base; bases with no gene match: 7. Here the CDR3 DNA reads TGCGCCAGCAGCCAAGGTCAAGCGGGAGTTGACGAGCAGTACTTC. Translating it yields CASSQGQAGVDEQYF.

J is TRBJ1-1 and V is TRBV27; possibly TRBD1 for D (5 bases). V lost 7 bases, J lost 1 base, and 10 bases lay in between. Germline-derived CDR1 and CDR2 are MNHEY and SMNVEV (reference sequence). This CDR3 is built from 13 residues. The CDR3 DNA sequence: TGTGCCAGCAAACTCAGGGAGAACACTGAAGCTTTCTTT. Translating it yields CASKLRENTEAFF.

The V gene is TRBV3-1 (or the pseudogene TRBV3-2), the J gene TRBJ1-2; the match to TRBD1 covers 8 bases. CDR3 length: 15 residues. Looked up from germline, CDR1 is LGHDT and CDR2 is YNNKEL (reference sequence). With 4 bases clipped from V and 0 bases from J, the junction kept 4 bases outside the gene matches. The CDR3 loop reads CASSLGQASNYGYTF. The CDR3 DNA is TGTGCCAGCAGCCTGGGACAGGCCTCTAACTATGGCTACACCTTC.

The rearrangement uses TRBV6-2 or TRBV6-3 and TRBJ2-7; possibly TRBD2 for D (5 bases). V lost 2 bases, J lost 5 bases, and 10 bases lay in between. CDR1 is MNHEY and CDR2 is SVGEGT in the germline V gene. The CDR3 has 13 residues. The CDR3 is CASSYDYTNEQYF. Written as DNA, the CDR3 is TGTGCCAGCAGTTACGACTATACCAACGAGCAGTACTTC.

The chain employs TRBV7-6 and TRBJ1-6, with D perhaps TRBD1 (5 bases). In germline, CDR1 is SGHVS, CDR2 FNYEAQ. This CDR3 has 16 amino acids. Trimming left V 3 bases short and J 8 bases short, with 17 bases between. CDR3 coding DNA: TGTGCCAGCAGCTTCCGTGGGACTGGGGCGGATTCACCCCTCCACTTT. Translating it yields CASSFRGTGADSPLHF.

This chain uses TRBV7-2 with TRBJ2-7; 10 bases align to TRBD2. Germline assignment: CDR1 SGHTA and CDR2 FQGNSA. The length of the CDR3 is 15 residues. Trimming at V came to 5 bases and at J to 2 bases, leaving 6 bases not matched to a gene. CDR3 sequence: CASSVASGGAYEQYF. For the CDR3, the DNA is TGTGCCAGCAGCGTGGCGAGCGGGGGGGCCTACGAGCAGTACTTC.

The CDR3 protein is CASSLAIPGQGKDGYTF. CDR3 DNA sequence: TGTGCCAGCAGCTTAGCGATACCGGGACAGGGGAAGGATGGCTACACCTTC. The chain links TRBV7-8 to TRBJ1-2, with 10 bases lining up with TRBD1. Germline CDR1 is SGHVS and CDR2 is FQNEAQ. The CDR3 is made up of 17 amino acids. The V and J ends lost 0 bases and 6 bases, in that order; junction bases with no gene match: 10.

The chain combines TRBV24-1 with TRBJ2-5; TRBD2 aligns across 8 bases. J was trimmed by 2 bases and V by 3 bases; bases with no gene match: 4. The germline V gene has CDR1 KGHDR and CDR2 SFDVKD. CDR3 length: 15 residues. The CDR3: CATSDPRGGQETQYF. In nucleotides, the CDR3 is TGTGCCACCAGTGATCCCCGGGGGGGGCAAGAGACCCAGTACTTC.

This chain's CDR3 is CASSLAGLAGTQYF. In DNA, the CDR3 is TGTGCCAGCAGCTTGGCCGGGTTGGCCGGGACCCAGTACTTC. The J gene is TRBJ2-5, the V gene TRBV5-4; no firm D call. This CDR3 is 14 amino acids long. CDR1 and CDR2 (germline): SGHNT, YYREEE (reference sequence). Deletions cut 0 bases from V and 7 bases from J, with 13 bases between.

V and J are TRBV7-9 and TRBJ1-3, with TRBD1 matching over 8 bases. The CDR3 runs 15 residues. Per germline, CDR1 SEHNR and CDR2 FQNEAQ (reference sequence). Unmatched junction bases numbered 5, after V lost 5 bases and J lost 2 bases. The CDR3 loop is CASSQQGGAGNTIYF. The CDR3 nucleotides are TGTGCCAGCAGCCAACAGGGGGGTGCTGGAAACACCATATATTTT.

This clone appeared a single time. This chain joins TRBV12-5 and TRBJ2-7, with TRBD1 as a possible D gene (6 bases). Germline CDR1 and CDR2: LGHNT and FRNRAP. V lost 4 bases and J lost 1, with 8 bases in between. The CDR3 spans 13 residues. As DNA, the CDR3 is TGTGCTAGTGGTTACCAGGGGTCCTACGAGCAGTACTTC. This translates into CASGYQGSYEQYF.

This clone was seen a handful of times. The V gene is TRBV6-4, the J gene TRBJ2-3, with TRBD2 matching 8 bases. There are 16 residues in the CDR3. CDR1 is MRHNA, CDR2 SNTAGT, per germline. V shed 0 bases and J 4 bases; nucleotides not matched to a gene: 6. CDR3 loop: CASSDSEDGGADTQYF. The CDR3 nucleotides read TGTGCCAGCAGTGACTCAGAGGACGGGGGGGCAGATACGCAGTATTTT.

The gene calls are TRBV2 and TRBJ2-7; a weak D match, TRBD2 (6 bases). Germline V lookup: CDR1 SNHLY, CDR2 FYNNEI. The CDR3 has 14 amino acids. With 3 bases removed from V and 2 bases from J, the gap between germline ends came to 11 bases. This CDR3 reads CASSDGWGAYEQYF. The CDR3 DNA reads TGTGCCAGCAGTGACGGGTGGGGGGCCTACGAGCAGTACTTC.

The chain carries TRBV24-1 and TRBJ2-1; 11 bases are shared with TRBD2. Germline CDR1 KGHDR, CDR2 SFDVKD. The trim removed 2 bases at V and 5 bases at J, leaving 4 bases unmatched. CDR3 length: 16 residues. In DNA form, the CDR3 reads TGTGCCACCAGTGATTCTCTAGCGGGGGGCAACAATGAGCAGTTCTTC. This gives the protein CATSDSLAGGNNEQFF.

This clone was recorded once. The chain employs TRBV5-6 and TRBJ1-6; 11 positions agree with TRBD1. V lost 0 bases, J lost 8 bases, and 7 bases stayed unmatched. The CDR3 loop spans 17 amino acids. CDR1 is SGHDT, CDR2 YYEEEE, per germline. This chain's CDR3 is CASSLVWTGGWDSPLHF. The DNA for the CDR3 is TGTGCCAGCAGCTTGGTTTGGACAGGGGGCTGGGATTCACCCCTCCACTTT.

The chain couples TRBV7-9 to TRBJ2-7, with 8 bases identical to TRBD1. Germline CDR1 SEHNR, CDR2 FQNEAQ (reference sequence). V lost 5 bases to trimming and J lost 0 bases; unmatched junction nucleotides: 6. This CDR3 contains 15 residues. The CDR3 here is CASSPTGDLSYEQYF. As DNA, the CDR3 is TGTGCCAGCAGCCCGACAGGGGACCTCTCCTACGAGCAGTACTTC. Full variable domain (missing parts from reference TRBV7-9 and TRBJ2-7): DTGVSQNPRHKITKRGQNVTFRCDPISEHNRLYWYRQTLGQGPEFLTYFQNEAQLEKSRLLSDRFSAERPKGSFSTLEIQRTEQGDSAMYLCASSPTGDLSYEQYFGPGTRLTVT.

The chain is built from TRBV10-3 and TRBJ2-7; 8 bases fit TRBD1. V was clipped by 10 bases and J by 6 bases; unmatched bases: 14. CDR1 is ENHRY, CDR2 SYGVKD, per germline. This CDR3 is 14 amino acids long. The CDR3 DNA reads as TGTGCCACCGCAAGGGGCGACAGGGGAGGCGAGCAGTACTTC. Translating it yields CATARGDRGGEQYF.

This clone was seen once. The genes are TRBV9 and TRBJ2-3, with 7 bases lining up with TRBD2. V trimming: 0 bases; J trimming: 3 bases; junction bases outside the gene matches: 4. This CDR3 contains 15 residues. Germline V gene sequence: CDR1 SGDLS, CDR2 YYNGEE. Written as DNA, the CDR3 is TGTGCCAGCAGCGTAGATGGGACTACTACAGATACGCAGTATTTT. Its translation: CASSVDGTTTDTQYF.